This T cell receptor (beta chain) was observed in a study of CD8 T cells in ankylosing spondylitis (TCRdb year 2017). With regard to the full study: The study set out to find disease-linked TCR variants by profiling T cell receptor beta repertoires in ankylosing spondylitis patients and healthy donors. The full study cohort comprised 20 to 30 ankylosing spondylitis patients and about a hundred healthy donors. Peripheral blood was sampled, and synovial fluid was also collected from ankylosing spondylitis patients. The paper's findings and limits, for the study overall: Some motif variants had previously been reported in the synovial fluid and blood of reactive arthritis patients, which suggests shared mechanisms of disease initiation. The disease-linked clones had a CD8+ phenotype and were found at relatively low frequencies in peripheral blood. A TCR beta motif made up of several highly homologous amino acid variants appeared to be characteristic of blood from ankylosing spondylitis patients. According to the report, matched synovial fluid samples from ankylosing spondylitis patients were significantly enriched for the disease-linked clones.

Data came from an Illumina HiSeq 2500. TCR beta libraries were prepared by quantitative 5'-RACE with molecular barcodes. In the original analysis: A new computational method, built on a probabilistic model of VDJ rearrangement, was used to identify disease-linked TCR variants. The raw public reads went through TCRdb reprocessing: fastp at Q25, MiXCR clone calling, in-frame beta chains kept. Every CDR3 protein is listed once, alongside the most common genes and DNA of its rows. In this record, the V and J calls reflect TCRdb's handling and not the investigators' own analysis. This sample is represented by 350,000 to 450,000 distinct CDR3 sequences; roughly 20% of them were singletons. The ten largest account for over 10% of the sample. Turning to this clonotype: Its antigen is still unknown. No base quality information exists; no much larger clone differs at one position.

Sequenced material: blood, either unsorted or a sorted T cell fraction (not recorded which). This clonotype was sampled from a male donor with ankylosing spondylitis or in good health (not recorded which).

The base sequence is TGTGCCAGCAGCCCCTCGTCATCCCGGGACAGCCACGAGCAGTACTTC. Translation gives CASSPSSSRDSHEQYF. Here the chain combines TRBV7-9 and TRBJ2-7, with 7 bases matching TRBD1. V and J are trimmed by 5 bases and 5 bases, and the gene matches miss 15 bases of the junction. In the germline V gene (reference sequence), CDR1 corresponds to SEHNR and CDR2 to FQNEAQ. The CDR3, from cysteine to phenylalanine, totals 16 residues. This entry keeps only the CDR3 DNA: 48 bases, framed from base 1.